Listed here are 27 T cell receptor beta chains from one sample, sequenced in a study of tumor-infiltrating lymphocytes in primary liver carcinoma (dated by TCRdb to 2017 to 2019). For sequencing, an Illumina HiSeq 2500 was employed. TCRbeta-specific cDNA was reverse-transcribed from approximately 460 ng total RNA using a constant-region primer and ProtoScript II reverse transcriptase. The TCRbeta libraries were prepared through three rounds of nested multiplex PCR following a slightly modified ARM-PCR procedure. Each of the first two PCR rounds ran for about 10 cycles and used multiplex TRBV1-TRBV30 forward primers together with a Cbeta reverse primer. TCRdb took the public reads, trimmed them with fastp at Q25, ran MiXCR for clone calling and kept in-frame beta chains. Identical CDR3 proteins give one entry, which carries the most common genes and DNA. Here the sample has some 180,000 distinct CDR3 sequences; around four fifths occur a single time. Approximately 18% of the sample is in the top ten clones.

Without any cell sorting, total RNA and DNA were co-extracted from about 21-30 mg of bulk tissue using the AllPrep DNA/RNA mini kit. Sequenced: tumor tissue from primary liver carcinoma. These receptors came from a man aged 35 to 55 with primary liver carcinoma and hepatitis B virus infection.

This clonotype was seen once. At one end, the junction sequence differs from germline, possibly due to a read error. V usage is TRBV6-5 and J usage is TRBJ2-7, with D possibly called TRBD1 or TRBD2 (5 bases each). Germline assignment: CDR1 MNHEY and CDR2 SVGAGI. The CDR3 is made up of 16 amino acids. CDR3 region: CVSSRDLERGCYEQYF. Here the CDR3 DNA reads TGTGTCAGCAGTAGGGATTTGGAGAGGGGATGCTACGAGCAGTACTTC.

Turning to this clonotype: The junction departs from the called germline gene at one end, perhaps through a read error. This chain connects TRBV29-1 to TRBJ1-2; D not resolved. Germline CDR1 reads SQVTM; CDR2 reads ANQGSEA. CDR3 length: 14 residues. The CDR3 nucleotides read TGCAGCGGTGAAGCGGAAGAAGGAGTGGATGGCTATACCTTC. It encodes CSGEAEEGVDGYTF.

Of note for this clonotype: Here the CDR3 omits its conserved ending phenylalanine or tryptophan, so a read error is the likely source. This sequence joins TRBV5-1 and TRBJ2-1, with 11 bases fitting TRBD2. Germline V gene lookup returns CDR1 SGHRS and CDR2 YFSETQ. The CDR3 length is 16 residues. The CDR3 region is CPSSLTSGSSYNEQFL. The CDR3 DNA is TGCCCCAGCAGCCTTACTAGCGGGAGCTCCTACAATGAGCAGTTCTTA.

As for this clonotype: A read error may explain this, as a much larger clone is one base away. This rearrangement joins TRBV7-9 to TRBJ1-3; D ambiguous. The CDR3 sequence is 16 residues long. Trimming cost V 5 bases and J 6 bases, with 20 bases left between them. Germline V lookup: CDR1 SEHNR, CDR2 FQNEAQ (reference sequence). This CDR3 reads CASSPHSGVSENTIYF. CDR3 DNA: TGTGCCAGCAGCCCACACTCCGGGGTGAGTGAAAACACCATATATTTT.

The J gene is TRBJ1-6, the V gene TRBV2; 9 bases agree with TRBD1. The ends lost 8 bases at V and 9 bases at J; junction bases unmatched: 8. In germline, CDR1 is SNHLY, CDR2 FYNNEI. The CDR3 extends over 14 amino acids. Here the CDR3 reads CASESTGGLSPLHF. The CDR3 DNA is TGTGCCAGCGAATCAACAGGGGGCCTTTCACCCCTCCACTTT.

As regards this clonotype: At one end, the junction sequence differs from germline, possibly due to a read error. The chain is built from TRBV6-5 and TRBJ2-1; 9 positions match TRBD2. Per germline, CDR1 MNHEY and CDR2 SVGAGI. This CDR3 has 15 residues. The CDR3 region is CASSLLAGTYNDQFF. The CDR3 coding sequence is TGTGCCAGCAGCTTACTAGCGGGTACATACAATGACCAGTTCTTC.

Comments on this clonotype: Given the absence of the conserved phenylalanine or tryptophan at the CDR3 end, a read error is likely. This sequence joins TRBV28 and TRBJ1-1; D gene uncertain. The CDR3 runs 12 residues. Trimming stripped 8 bases from V and 0 bases from J, with 7 bases between. The V gene's germline CDR1 is MDHEN and CDR2 SYDVKM. Here the CDR3 reads CASGRLNTEAFL. The CDR3 DNA follows: TGTGCCAGCGGGCGGCTGAACACTGAAGCTTTCCTT.

About this clonotype itself: Here the CDR3 omits its conserved ending phenylalanine or tryptophan, so a read error is the likely source. The chain recombines TRBV29-1 with TRBJ2-7, with D possibly being TRBD2 (5 bases). The CDR3 loop spans 16 amino acids. Germline loops: CDR1 SQVTM, CDR2 ANQGSEA. CDR3 DNA sequence: TGTAGCGCCATGACATCTGGGATCGGCACTCCCCACGAGCAGTACATC. This translates into CSAMTSGIGTPHEQYI.

V gene TRBV11-2 combines with J gene TRBJ2-5; the match to TRBD2 covers 13 bases. Trimming cost V 5 bases and J 7 bases; bases outside gene matches: 4. The CDR3 covers 14 residues. The germline CDR1 and CDR2 sequences are SGHAT and FQNNGV. In nucleotides, the CDR3 is TGTGCCAGCAGCCCCACTAGCGGGGGGGGGACCCAGTACTTC. Translating it yields CASSPTSGGGTQYF.

V gene TRBV6-5 combines with J gene TRBJ1-1; 7 bases agree with TRBD1. Germline values: CDR1 MNHEY, CDR2 SVGAGI. The V and J ends lost 11 bases and 6 bases, in that order; junction bases with no gene match: 12. The CDR3 extends over 13 amino acids. DNA of the CDR3: TGTGCCGTACAACAGGGGCGGAAGGCTGAAGCTTTCTTT. Translating it yields CAVQQGRKAEAFF.

For this clonotype: This could be a read error, since a much larger clone is one nucleotide away. The chain uses TRBV7-9 and TRBJ1-5; D ambiguous. Germline V gene lookup returns CDR1 SEHNR and CDR2 FQNEAQ (reference sequence). This CDR3 spans 15 amino acids. The DNA of the CDR3 is TGTGCCAGCAGCTTTGGGTCTTCCTTGAATCAGCACCAGCATTTT. This codes for CASSFGSSLNQHQHF.

This clonotype was detected once. Sequence at one end of the junction differs from germline and may be a read error. V is TRBV5-6 and J is TRBJ2-2, with 8 bases matching TRBD2. Germline lookup yields CDR1 SGHDT and CDR2 YYEEEE. The length of the CDR3 is 17 residues. The chain's CDR3 is CATSLWGLVRTTGEPFF. CDR3 nucleotides: TGTGCCACCAGCTTATGGGGACTAGTGCGGACAACCGGGGAGCCGTTTTTT.

Of note for this clonotype: The missing conserved phenylalanine or tryptophan at the end of this CDR3 makes a read error likely. V gene TRBV6-6 combines with J gene TRBJ2-5; no firm D call. The CDR3 sequence is 12 residues long. Germline V gene sequence: CDR1 MNHNY, CDR2 SVGAGI (reference sequence). The CDR3 protein is CTSSPVAETQYL. CDR3 bases: TGTACCAGCAGCCCTGTCGCGGAGACCCAGTACTTA.

On this clonotype itself: A single base separates this from a much larger clone, so it may be a read error. It is likely a read error, because the conserved phenylalanine at the end of the CDR3 is missing. This chain's CDR3 is CASSLTGGGYTY. The CDR3 nucleotides are TGTGCCAGCAGTCTCACAGGGGGAGGCTACACCTAC. This chain links TRBV28 with TRBJ1-2; 8 bases are a match to TRBD1. The CDR3 sequence is 12 residues long. V dropped 5 bases and J dropped 8; count of bases not matched to a gene: 4. From germline, CDR1 is MDHEN and CDR2 SYDVKM.

Worth noting for this clonotype: The junction shows a germline mismatch at one end, possibly a read error. The V call is TRBV11-1, the J call TRBJ2-1, with 10 bases identical to TRBD2. In germline, CDR1 is SGHAT, CDR2 FQDESV (reference sequence). The CDR3 consists of 16 residues. CDR3 DNA sequence: TGTGTGAGCAGCTTAGCGAAGCGGGGGGGCTACAATGAGGAGTTCTTC. Residues: CVSSLAKRGGYNEEFF.

As for this clonotype: The CDR3 ends on some other residue instead of the conserved phenylalanine or tryptophan, so this is likely a read error. No DNA is shown, since the ends of the CDR3 on it are uncertain; the CDR3 is the one TCRdb lists. This chain joins TRBV11-1 and TRBJ2-4; the D call in the table, TRBD2, was not verified against the DNA. Germline V gives CDR1 SGHAT, CDR2 FQDESV (reference sequence). The CDR3 spans 17 amino acids, including both terminal residues. The CDR3 sequence: CARSFPGTSGTINIHYL.

This chain links TRBV29-1 with TRBJ2-1; 7 bases are shared with TRBD1. V shed 4 bases and J 13 bases; nucleotides not matched to a gene: 13. CDR1 is SQVTM and CDR2 is ANQGSEA in the germline V gene. CDR3 length: 13 residues. The CDR3 bases are TGCAGCGTTGTCCCGACAGGGCTCCACGATCAGTTCTTC. This translates into CSVVPTGLHDQFF.

With regard to this clonotype: Mismatch with germline at one junction end may stem from a read error. The rearrangement uses TRBV6-1 and TRBJ2-5, with 7 positions matching TRBD2. Germline V gene lookup returns CDR1 MNHNS and CDR2 SASEGT. The CDR3 has 14 amino acids. The CDR3 is CARSYGLVQEIQYF. Here the CDR3 DNA reads TGTGCCAGGAGTTATGGACTAGTCCAAGAGATCCAGTACTTC.

This clonotype was observed a handful of times. The chain couples TRBV4-3 to TRBJ1-4, with D possibly TRBD1 on 6 matching bases. The CDR3 is made up of 17 amino acids. Trimming cost V 3 bases and J 8 bases, with 22 bases left between them. CDR1 is LGHNA and CDR2 is YSLEER in the germline V gene. The CDR3 region has the DNA TGCGCCAGCAGCCAGGGCCTCGCGGGGGGCGGGTTCGAAAAACTGTTTTTT. Residues: CASSQGLAGGGFEKLFF.

The chain has TRBV5-5 and TRBJ2-1, with 8 bases that match TRBD1. The CDR3 sequence is 15 residues long. Germline V gene sequence: CDR1 SGHKS, CDR2 YYEKEE (reference sequence). DNA of the CDR3: TGTGTCAGGAGCTCCGGACAGGGTCTATACAATGAGCAGTTCTTC. This sequence encodes CVRSSGQGLYNEQFF.

V gene TRBV11-3 combines with J gene TRBJ1-2; D is unclear. This CDR3 has 15 amino acids. The germline V gene has CDR1 SGHNT and CDR2 YENEEA. Trimming left V 3 bases short and J 5 bases short, with 16 bases between. CDR3 coding DNA: TGTGCCAGCAGCTTTGGGAATCAATGGCTGTATGGCTACACCTTC. Its translation is CASSFGNQWLYGYTF. Full variable domain (outside the CDR3, taken from reference TRBV11-3 and TRBJ1-2): EAGVVQSPRYKIIEKKQPVAFWCNPISGHNTLYWYLQNLGQGPELLIRYENEEAVDDSQLPKDRFSAERLKGVDSTLKIQPAELGDSAVYLCASSFGNQWLYGYTFGSGTRLTVV.

The CDR3 spells CSVVRTLAGGGSIADTQYF. CDR3 coding DNA: TGCAGCGTTGTGAGAACACTAGCAGGAGGTGGTAGTATCGCAGATACGCAGTATTTT. This chain connects TRBV29-1 to TRBJ2-3, with a weak D call TRBD2 (6 bases). The V gene lost 4 bases and the J gene lost 4 bases, with 30 bases spanning the gap. Germline V gene data show CDR1 as SQVTM and CDR2 as ANQGSEA. The length of the CDR3 is 19 residues.

Comments on this clonotype: The junction differs from germline at one of its ends, possibly a read error. The chain employs TRBV29-1 and TRBJ2-1; TRBD2 matches 9 bases. From germline, CDR1 is SQVTM and CDR2 ANQGSEA. The length of the CDR3 is 13 residues. CDR3 loop: CSWGTSGFNEHFF. DNA for the CDR3: TGCAGCTGGGGTACTAGCGGGTTCAATGAGCACTTCTTC.

This clonotype was recorded once. A read error may produce the germline difference seen at one junction end. This chain links TRBV6-1 with TRBJ2-1; 7 bases fit TRBD2. The CDR3 sequence is 15 residues long. Looked up from germline, CDR1 is MNHNS and CDR2 is SASEGT. The CDR3 loop is CTSRLGTTSFSEQFF. DNA for the CDR3: TGTACCAGCAGGCTAGGGACTACGTCTTTCAGTGAGCAGTTCTTC.

About this clonotype itself: One end of the junction does not line up with germline, which may come from a read error. J is TRBJ2-1 and V is TRBV12-3 or TRBV12-4, with D hard to call. CDR3 length: 14 residues. As DNA, the CDR3 is TGTGCCAGCAGGTTCCAGACCTCCTACAATGTGCAATCCTTC. This encodes CASRFQTSYNVQSF.

CDR3 bases: TGTGCCAGCAGCCTTGGACGGGTCTCTGGAAACACCATATATTTT. Translating it yields CASSLGRVSGNTIYF. The rearrangement uses TRBV9 and TRBJ1-3; unclear D gene. The CDR3 runs 15 residues. V gave up 4 bases and J gave up 0 bases, with 11 bases separating them. The germline gives CDR1 SGDLS, CDR2 YYNGEE.

The chain is built from TRBV6-5 and TRBJ2-7, with TRBD2 matching 8 bases. The V gene end was trimmed by 4 bases and the J gene end by 5 bases; junction bases not matched to a gene: 19. The CDR3 contains 18 residues. In germline, CDR1 is MNHEY, CDR2 SVGAGI. The CDR3 DNA is TGTGCCAGCAGTTCACACCAGTCTATGAGTAGCGGGACGGACGAGCAGTACTTC. It specifies CASSSHQSMSSGTDEQYF.